These T cell receptor beta chains were read from a single sample in a study of response to subunit inactivated influenza vaccine. TCRdb re-derived calls from the RT-PCR reads in MiXCR, one entry per CDR3 protein. The sample lists 530,000 or so distinct CDR3 sequences, 14% occurring once. This specimen consisted of PBMCs from blood, obtained 11 to 12 days after vaccination. These receptor sequences come from a man aged 50 to 59 who received an inactivated influenza vaccine. The CDR3 runs from the conserved cysteine through the conserved F or W. The D gene is left open where the match is weak. Clone size is stated in some rows and not others, as once, few, many or a class when expanded.

clone_size	v_call	d_call	j_call	cdr3_aa	cdr3_nt
many	TRBV12-3/TRBV12-4	.	TRBJ2-6	CASTGRFGSGANVLTF	TGTGCCAGCACCGGAAGATTCGGGTCTGGGGCCAACGTCCTGACTTTC
few	TRBV6-2/TRBV6-3	TRBD2	TRBJ2-5	CASRRLAQETQYF	TGTGCCAGCAGGCGACTAGCGCAAGAGACCCAGTACTTC
.	TRBV15	TRBD1	TRBJ2-7	CATSRDWGQGTDEQYF	TGTGCCACCAGCAGAGATTGGGGACAGGGGACCGACGAGCAGTACTTC
.	TRBV5-4	.	TRBJ2-2	CASSILSGPNTGELFF	TGTGCCAGCAGCATTCTGTCGGGGCCAAACACCGGGGAGCTGTTTTTT
many	TRBV6-2/TRBV6-3	TRBD1	TRBJ2-7	CASSPGQTSYEQYF	TGTGCCAGCAGCCCGGGACAGACCTCCTACGAGCAGTACTTC
many	TRBV3-1	.	TRBJ1-2	CASSQDRGKTPTF	TGTGCCAGCAGCCAAGATCGGGGTAAAACCCCCACCTTC
many	TRBV6-1	TRBD1	TRBJ2-7	CASSRDRGYEQYF	TGTGCCAGCAGCCGGGACAGGGGGTACGAGCAGTACTTC
.	TRBV6-6	.	TRBJ2-7	CASMRGKEQYF	TGTGCCAGCATGCGGGGTAAAGAGCAGTACTTC
many	TRBV10-3	TRBD1	TRBJ2-1	CAISAHGTGDGEQFF	TGTGCCATCAGTGCCCACGGGACAGGGGATGGCGAGCAGTTCTTC
few	TRBV6-1	TRBD2	TRBJ2-7	CATGTSGRNWQYF	TGTGCCACCGGGACTAGCGGGAGAAACTGGCAGTACTTC
.	TRBV7-2	TRBD1	TRBJ2-7	CASSMTGGSSYEQYF	TGTGCCAGCAGCATGACAGGGGGCAGCTCCTACGAGCAGTACTTC
few	TRBV7-9	.	TRBJ2-1	CASSLGMMGSSYNEQFF	TGTGCCAGCAGCTTAGGAATGATGGGGAGCTCCTACAATGAGCAGTTCTTC
.	TRBV6-2/TRBV6-3	.	TRBJ2-2	CASSYRGPMNTGELFF	TGTGCCAGCAGTTACCGGGGACCCATGAACACCGGGGAGCTGTTTTTT
many	TRBV9	TRBD2	TRBJ2-7	CASSHGKRGYEQYF	TGTGCCAGCAGCCATGGTAAGCGGGGCTACGAGCAGTACTTC
few	TRBV6-5	.	TRBJ2-6	CASSYLSGANVLTF	TGTGCCAGCAGTTACCTCTCTGGGGCCAACGTCCTGACTTTC
many	TRBV5-1	TRBD1	TRBJ2-7	CASAKGGNYEQYF	TGCGCCAGCGCCAAAGGGGGCAACTACGAGCAGTACTTC
few	TRBV15	TRBD1	TRBJ2-1	CATRRTGENYNEQFF	TGTGCCACCAGAAGGACAGGGGAGAACTACAATGAGCAGTTCTTC
.	TRBV28	TRBD1	TRBJ2-3	CASGTGGTDTQYF	TGTGCCAGCGGGACAGGGGGGACAGATACGCAGTATTTT
many	TRBV29-1	.	TRBJ2-7	CSVSGGRDEQYF	TGCAGCGTTTCAGGGGGGCGCGACGAGCAGTACTTC
.	TRBV12-3/TRBV12-4	.	TRBJ1-2	CASSSPGAGGYTF	TGTGCCAGCAGTTCTCCAGGGGCGGGTGGCTACACCTTC
.	TRBV25-1	.	TRBJ1-4	CASSEYKRQENEKLFF	TGTGCCAGCAGTGAATATAAGCGTCAGGAAAATGAAAAACTGTTTTTT
few	TRBV6-5	.	TRBJ1-1	CASSYWGLSPNTEAFF	TGTGCCAGCAGTTACTGGGGTTTAAGCCCGAACACTGAAGCTTTCTTT
.	TRBV27	TRBD2	TRBJ2-7	CASSRSTSGSYEQYF	TGTGCCAGCAGTCGATCGACTAGCGGGAGCTACGAGCAGTACTTC
few	TRBV5-1	TRBD2	TRBJ2-3	CASSLTGSGGDTQYF	TGCGCCAGCAGCTTGACCGGGTCGGGGGGAGATACGCAGTATTTT
once	TRBV12-3/TRBV12-4	TRBD2	TRBJ2-1	CASSLLSLSGSSQFF	TGTGCCAGCAGCCTACTTTCCCTTAGCGGGTCGTCGCAGTTCTTC
few	TRBV7-8	.	TRBJ2-2	CASSFRDTRRAGELFF	TGTGCCAGCAGCTTTCGGGACACCCGTAGGGCCGGGGAGCTGTTTTTT
few	TRBV6-4	.	TRBJ2-1	CASSTGMDEQFF	TGTGCCAGCAGTACAGGGATGGATGAGCAGTTCTTC
few	TRBV6-2/TRBV6-3	TRBD2	TRBJ2-1	CASSYLSGRQQFF	TGTGCCAGCAGTTACTTAAGCGGGAGGCAGCAGTTCTTC
many	TRBV3-1	TRBD1	TRBJ2-7	CASSQEGGFSYEQYF	TGTGCCAGCAGCCAAGAAGGGGGCTTCTCCTACGAGCAGTACTTC
many	TRBV3-1	.	TRBJ2-7	CASSQITRLPYEQYF	TGTGCCAGCAGCCAAATCACGAGACTCCCCTACGAGCAGTACTTC
.	TRBV20-1	TRBD2	TRBJ2-7	CSALRASGSYEQYF	TGCAGTGCCCTCCGGGCTAGCGGGAGTTACGAGCAGTACTTC
.	TRBV5-1	.	TRBJ2-4	CASSLGDENIQYF	TGCGCCAGCAGCTTGGGGGACGAGAACATTCAGTACTTC
.	TRBV2	.	TRBJ2-2	CASRDTGGELFF	TGTGCCAGCAGAGACACGGGCGGGGAGCTGTTTTTT
many	TRBV12-3/TRBV12-4	.	TRBJ1-2	CASSFRRLGYGYTF	TGTGCCAGCAGTTTTCGTAGGCTTGGCTATGGCTACACCTTC
.	TRBV5-5	.	TRBJ2-3	CASSSRGLVGPDTQYF	TGTGCCAGCAGCTCGCGAGGTCTGGTCGGGCCAGATACGCAGTATTTT
many	TRBV12-3/TRBV12-4	.	TRBJ1-2	CASSDSWGTLWDYGYTF	TGTGCCAGCAGTGATTCTTGGGGAACCTTATGGGACTATGGCTACACCTTC
.	TRBV4-3	.	TRBJ2-3	CASSQDTSSDTQYF	TGCGCCAGCAGCCAAGATACTAGTTCAGATACGCAGTATTTT
few	TRBV6-1	.	TRBJ1-1	CASRNRQANTEAFF	TGTGCCAGCAGGAACAGACAGGCGAACACTGAAGCTTTCTTT
few	TRBV7-8	.	TRBJ2-7	CASSPTGPEQYF	TGTGCCAGCAGCCCGACAGGTCCCGAGCAGTACTTC
.	TRBV6-1	TRBD2	TRBJ2-7	CASRTTSGRYEQYF	TGTGCCAGCAGGACGACTAGCGGGAGATACGAGCAGTACTTC
few	TRBV2	TRBD1	TRBJ1-6	CASSKDRSRNSPLHF	TGTGCCAGCAGTAAGGACAGGTCTCGTAATTCACCCCTCCACTTT
.	TRBV20-1	.	TRBJ1-6	CSASRALNSPLHF	TGCAGTGCTAGCAGAGCCTTGAATTCACCCCTCCACTTT